The clone carrying this TCR beta chain was counted only a few times. Its antigen remains unidentified. Template switching by 5'RACE produced TCR cDNA, adding a universal primer site and UMIs. Via MiXCR, TCRdb re-called the 5' RACE reads, giving one row per CDR3 protein. This table holds about 320,000 distinct CDR3 sequences, roughly 10% found once. The sample belongs to a study of T cells after yellow fever vaccination. Study-wide background: SMART-Seq v4 Ultra Low Input served to prepare low-cell-number fractions. Findings and limits, study-wide: Sorted repertoires could include abundant contaminating clonotypes from bulk cells.

Unmatched junction bases numbered 7, after V lost 1 base and J lost 4 bases. The CDR3 consists of 16 residues. Germline assignment: CDR1 SGHTA and CDR2 FQGNSA. This sequence was found in a man between 18 and 35 years old who received the YFV17D yellow fever vaccine. The sample here was CD4+ T cells sorted from PBMCs, taken 45 days after the yellow fever booster vaccination. This rearrangement joins TRBV7-2 to TRBJ2-3, with 8 positions matching TRBD2. The CDR3 DNA reads TGTGCCAGCAGCTTAGTTGGTAGCGGGGTGGCAGATACGCAGTATTTT. Its translation is CASSLVGSGVADTQYF.